This T cell receptor beta chain was recorded in a study of T cells in Graves' hyperthyroidism and ophthalmopathy (dated 2019 in TCRdb). Describing the broader study: Peripheral blood was sampled at the time of initial diagnosis, prior to any treatment. To identify distinguishing TCR V-J signatures, a discovery cohort of around 100 patients was used, comprising some 43 with Graves' ophthalmopathy and around 57 with stable Graves' hyperthyroidism. Prospective prediction of ophthalmopathy was tested in an independent validation cohort consisting of some 19 hyperthyroidism patients and around 17 patients who later progressed to ophthalmopathy. The approximately 97 discovery patients were randomly divided into training and test sets at a 7:3 ratio. In addition, the study compared T-cell repertoires in thyroid tissue and in blood from five or six Graves' hyperthyroidism patients. After sampling, hyperthyroidism patients received methimazole starting at 30 mg daily, and ophthalmopathy patients received high-dose intravenous methylprednisolone. The paper describes TCR Vbeta CDR3 sequencing of 140 or so peripheral blood samples, made up of roughly 40 ophthalmopathy patients, 70 to 75 hyperthyroidism patients and roughly 17 progressor patients. Broad study findings and their caveats: A model built on a 13 V-J signature distinguished ophthalmopathy from stable hyperthyroidism, reaching 85% to 90% sensitivity and approximately 81% specificity in cross-validation and 80%/75% in testing. In validation, the model predicted progression to ophthalmopathy with approximately 71% sensitivity and 72% to 75% specificity, a median of about six months before onset. No statistical method was used to fix the sample size in advance, and group allocation was not hidden from the investigators. Most expanded thyroid clonotypes (frequency above 0.001) were also found in blood, which suggests that blood repertoires may mirror thyroid immune responses.

The cysteine opens and the phenylalanine closes a CDR3 of 15 amino acids. Only the CDR3 portion is preserved as DNA: 45 bases, with reading frame beginning at the first base. Here V drops 1 base and J drops 8 bases, and the junction holds 9 bases not matched to any gene. Reading the germline V gene gives CDR1 MNHNS and CDR2 SASEGT. In the case of this clonotype: This receptor's antigen is unknown. No base qualities exist here, and no much larger clone lies one base off it.

A patient counted as having stable Graves' hyperthyroidism if no progression to ophthalmopathy occurred over 18 months of follow-up. The hyperthyroidism patients were between 18 and 65 years old and newly diagnosed, with a disease duration of less than 2 months. The study excluded patients with uncontrolled infections, other autoimmune diseases, pregnancy or lactation. Diagnoses were based on clinical symptoms, serum thyroxine and TRAb, thyroid ultrasound and orbital computed tomography. Ficoll-Paque density gradient centrifugation was used to isolate PBMCs from about 10 ml of fresh peripheral blood. Total RNA was extracted with Trizol reagent, and quality was checked on an Agilent 2100 Bioanalyzer. Amplification of TCR beta CDR3 regions was carried out from RNA transcripts. The first round of RT-PCR for the TCR CDR3 was performed with the HTBI primer set and the Qiagen OneStep RT-PCR kit. Libraries were constructed in a second round of multiplex PCR, after which size selection and purification were carried out. Paired-end sequencing of the libraries was performed with 100 bp reads on an Illumina HiSeq2000. For the original study's pipeline: SOAPnuke was used to process the raw data, throwing out any read that contained adapters or uncalled bases, had a mean Phred below 15, or lacked an exact constant-primer or identifier match. COPE v1.2.5 was used to merge the high-quality paired reads, and each unique nucleotide sequence was defined as a clonotype. Clonotypes were aligned to IMGT TRBV, TRBD and TRBJ reference segments using MiTCR v1.1. The analysis was restricted to V-J combinations with a frequency above 0.0001, which together covered just over 99% of the repertoires. A TCS score was defined as the ratio between F50 (clonal expansion) and ExV (chaos), using BLOSUM62-based TCRdist between CDR3 peptides within each V-J. Welch's t-statistics and random forest reduced fewer than 600 V-J features to about 12, which were used in a naive Bayes classifier (R e1071). TCRdb took the public reads, trimmed them with fastp at Q25, ran MiXCR for clone calling and kept in-frame beta chains. Every distinct CDR3 protein forms one entry, paired with its most common genes and DNA. Here the V and J calls rest on TCRdb's processing, not on the authors' analysis. This sample gives over 550,000 distinct CDR3 sequences in total; around 15% of them show up just once. Under 20% of the sample is taken by the ten largest.

The sequencing input was blood. The sequence derives from a woman younger than 35 with Graves' hyperthyroidism. The receptor chain draws on TRBV6-1 and TRBJ2-7; 9 nucleotides in the junction match TRBD2. This receptor carries the CDR3 CASSEGTSERAQQYF. The DNA sequence is given as TGTGCCAGCAGTGAAGGGACTAGCGAAAGGGCGCAGCAGTACTTC.